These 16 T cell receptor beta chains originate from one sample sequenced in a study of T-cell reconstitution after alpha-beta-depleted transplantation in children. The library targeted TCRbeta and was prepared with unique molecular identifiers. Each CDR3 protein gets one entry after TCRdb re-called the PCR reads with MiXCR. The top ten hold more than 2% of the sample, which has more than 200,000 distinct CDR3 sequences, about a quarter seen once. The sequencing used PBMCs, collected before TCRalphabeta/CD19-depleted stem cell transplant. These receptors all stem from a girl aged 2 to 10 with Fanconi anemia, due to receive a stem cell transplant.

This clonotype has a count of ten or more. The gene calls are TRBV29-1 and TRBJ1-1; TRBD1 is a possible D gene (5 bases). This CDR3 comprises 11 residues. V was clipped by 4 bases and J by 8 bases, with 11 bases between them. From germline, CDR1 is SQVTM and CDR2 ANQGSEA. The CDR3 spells CSVGREGEAFF. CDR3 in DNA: TGCAGCGTTGGCAGGGAGGGAGAAGCTTTCTTT. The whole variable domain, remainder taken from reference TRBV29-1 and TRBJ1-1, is SAVISQKPSRDICQRGTSLTIQCQVDSQVTMMFWYRQQPGQSLTLIATANQGSEATYESGFVIDKFPISRPNLTFSTLTVSNMSPEDSSIYLCSVGREGEAFFGQGTRLTVV.

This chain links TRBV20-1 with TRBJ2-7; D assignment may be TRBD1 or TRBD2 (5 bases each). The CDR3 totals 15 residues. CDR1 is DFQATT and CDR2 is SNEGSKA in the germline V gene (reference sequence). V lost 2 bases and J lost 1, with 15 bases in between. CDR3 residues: CSARNRGPMSYEQYF. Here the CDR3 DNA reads TGCAGTGCTAGAAACCGGGGACCAATGTCCTACGAGCAGTACTTC.

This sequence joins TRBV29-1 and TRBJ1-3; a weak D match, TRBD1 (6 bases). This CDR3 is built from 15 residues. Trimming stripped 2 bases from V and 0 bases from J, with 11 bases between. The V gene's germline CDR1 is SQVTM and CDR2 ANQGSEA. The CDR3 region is CSVEPQGNSGNTIYF. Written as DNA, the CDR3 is TGCAGCGTTGAACCACAGGGCAACTCTGGAAACACCATATATTTT.

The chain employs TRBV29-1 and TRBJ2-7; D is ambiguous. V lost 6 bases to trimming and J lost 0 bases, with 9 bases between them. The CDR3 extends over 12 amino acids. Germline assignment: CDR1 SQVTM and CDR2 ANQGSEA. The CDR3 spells CSVRTSSYEQYF. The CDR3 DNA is TGCAGCGTAAGGACGAGCTCCTACGAGCAGTACTTC.

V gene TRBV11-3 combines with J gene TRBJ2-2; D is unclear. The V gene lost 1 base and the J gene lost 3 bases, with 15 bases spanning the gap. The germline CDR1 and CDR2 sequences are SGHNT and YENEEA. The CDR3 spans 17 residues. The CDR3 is CASSLVPGTLDTGELFF. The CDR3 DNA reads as TGTGCCAGCAGCTTAGTTCCCGGAACACTGGACACCGGGGAGCTGTTTTTT. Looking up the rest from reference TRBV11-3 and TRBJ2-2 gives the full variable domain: EAGVVQSPRYKIIEKKQPVAFWCNPISGHNTLYWYLQNLGQGPELLIRYENEEAVDDSQLPKDRFSAERLKGVDSTLKIQPAELGDSAVYLCASSLVPGTLDTGELFFGEGSRLTVL.

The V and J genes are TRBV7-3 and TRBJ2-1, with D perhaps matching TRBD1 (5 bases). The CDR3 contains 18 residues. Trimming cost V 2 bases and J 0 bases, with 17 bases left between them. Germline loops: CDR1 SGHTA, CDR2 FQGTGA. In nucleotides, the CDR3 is TGTGCCAGCAGCTTAGGACCCTGGACAAAAGACTCCTACAATGAGCAGTTCTTC. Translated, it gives CASSLGPWTKDSYNEQFF.

CDR3 bases: TGTGCCAGCAGCCAAACCGGGACAGCGAAAGAGACCCAGTACTTC. This translates into CASSQTGTAKETQYF. The chain has TRBV3-1 and TRBJ2-5, with 7 nucleotides matching TRBD1. The CDR3 is 15 amino acids. Germline CDR1 and CDR2: LGHDT and YNNKEL (reference sequence). Trimming removed 2 bases from V and 3 bases from J; junction bases left unmatched: 6.

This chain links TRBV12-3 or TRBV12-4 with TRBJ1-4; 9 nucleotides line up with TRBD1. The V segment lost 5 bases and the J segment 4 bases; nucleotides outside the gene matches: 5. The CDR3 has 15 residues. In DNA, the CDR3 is TGTGCCAGCAGTGTCACAGGGGGCCTTAATGAAAAACTGTTTTTT. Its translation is CASSVTGGLNEKLFF.

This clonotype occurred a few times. CDR3 sequence reads: CASNPTGLSTDTQYF. CDR3 nucleotide sequence: TGTGCCAGCAACCCGACGGGACTATCCACAGATACGCAGTATTTT. The chain has TRBV12-3 or TRBV12-4 and TRBJ2-3; 7 nucleotides line up with TRBD2. V lost 7 bases, J lost 2 bases, and 9 bases stayed unmatched. The CDR3 covers 15 residues.

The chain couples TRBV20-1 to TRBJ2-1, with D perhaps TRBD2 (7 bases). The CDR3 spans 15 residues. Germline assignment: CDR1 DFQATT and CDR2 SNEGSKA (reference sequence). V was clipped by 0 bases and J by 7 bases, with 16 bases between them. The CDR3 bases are TGCAGTGCTAGAGATCGGAGGGGGGGCCTAAATGAGCAGTTCTTC. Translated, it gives CSARDRRGGLNEQFF.

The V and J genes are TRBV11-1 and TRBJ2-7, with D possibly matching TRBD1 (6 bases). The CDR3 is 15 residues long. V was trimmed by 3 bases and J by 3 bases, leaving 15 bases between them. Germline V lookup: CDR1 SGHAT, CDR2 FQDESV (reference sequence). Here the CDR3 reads CASSFTETGYYEQYF. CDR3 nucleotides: TGTGCCAGCAGCTTTACGGAGACAGGCTACTACGAGCAGTACTTC. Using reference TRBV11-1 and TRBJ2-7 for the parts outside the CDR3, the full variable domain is EAEVAQSPRYKITEKSQAVAFWCDPISGHATLYWYRQILGQGPELLVQFQDESVVDDSQLPKDRFSAERLKGVDSTLKIQPAELGDSAMYLCASSFTETGYYEQYFGPGTRLTVT.

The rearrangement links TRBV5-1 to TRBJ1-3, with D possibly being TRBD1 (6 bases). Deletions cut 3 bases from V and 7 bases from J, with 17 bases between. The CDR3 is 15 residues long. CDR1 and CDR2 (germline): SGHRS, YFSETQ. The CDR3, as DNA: TGCGCCAGCAGCTCATCACAGGGAGGAGGGAACACCATATATTTT. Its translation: CASSSSQGGGNTIYF. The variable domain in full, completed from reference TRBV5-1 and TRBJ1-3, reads KAGVTQTPRYLIKTRGQQVTLSCSPISGHRSVSWYQQTPGQGLQFLFEYFSETQRNKGNFPGRFSGRQFSNSRSEMNVSTLELGDSALYLCASSSSQGGGNTIYFGEGSWLTVV.

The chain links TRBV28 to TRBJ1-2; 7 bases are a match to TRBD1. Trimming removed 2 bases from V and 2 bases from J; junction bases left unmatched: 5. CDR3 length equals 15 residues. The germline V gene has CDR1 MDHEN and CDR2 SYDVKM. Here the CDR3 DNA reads TGTGCCAGCAGTTTAATGAGGGGGCGGAACTATGGCTACACCTTC. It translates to CASSLMRGRNYGYTF.

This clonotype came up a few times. CDR3 coding DNA: TGCAGTGCTAGAGAGATAGCGGGAGGACCCGGGGAGCTGTTTTTT. This sequence encodes CSAREIAGGPGELFF. This rearrangement joins TRBV20-1 to TRBJ2-2; 10 positions match TRBD2. The ends lost 0 bases at V and 6 bases at J; junction bases unmatched: 4. The germline V gene has CDR1 DFQATT and CDR2 SNEGSKA (reference sequence). The CDR3 contains 15 residues.

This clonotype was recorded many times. The DNA for the CDR3 is TGTGCCATCCGGGACTCGAGGGAGACCCAGTACTTC. The encoded protein is CAIRDSRETQYF. This chain links TRBV10-3 with TRBJ2-5; a weak D match, TRBD2 (6 bases). V lost 8 bases to trimming and J lost 5 bases, with 12 bases between them. Per the germline V gene, CDR1 is ENHRY and CDR2 is SYGVKD. The CDR3 covers 12 residues.

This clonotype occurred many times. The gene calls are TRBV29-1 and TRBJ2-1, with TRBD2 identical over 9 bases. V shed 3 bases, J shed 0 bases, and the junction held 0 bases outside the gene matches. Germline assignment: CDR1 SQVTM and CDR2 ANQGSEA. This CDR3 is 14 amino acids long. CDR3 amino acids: CSVDSGSSYNEQFF. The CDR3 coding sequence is TGCAGCGTTGATAGCGGGAGCTCCTACAATGAGCAGTTCTTC.